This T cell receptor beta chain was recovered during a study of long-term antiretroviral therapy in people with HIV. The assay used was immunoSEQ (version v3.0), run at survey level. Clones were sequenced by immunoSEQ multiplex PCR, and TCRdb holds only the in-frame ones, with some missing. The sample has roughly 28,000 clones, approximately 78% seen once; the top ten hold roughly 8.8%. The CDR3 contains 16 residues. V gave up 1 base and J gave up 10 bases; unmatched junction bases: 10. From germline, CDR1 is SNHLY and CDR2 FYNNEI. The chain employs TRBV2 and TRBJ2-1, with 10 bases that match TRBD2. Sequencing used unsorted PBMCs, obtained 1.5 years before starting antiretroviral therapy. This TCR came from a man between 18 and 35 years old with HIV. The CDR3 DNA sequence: TGTGCCAGCAGTGAAGGCCAGGCTAGCGGGAGACGGGAGCAGTTCTTC. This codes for CASSEGQASGRREQFF.